The clone carrying this T cell receptor (beta chain) was observed at least ten times. Its antigen is unknown. These data originate in a study of T-cell reconstitution after alpha-beta-depleted transplantation in children. Study findings and constraints: For some patients, TCRbeta diversity was high at day 60 because of recipient T cells and thymic progenitors that survived. Several hundred expanded graft clones reportedly gave rise to the alpha-beta T cells present about two months after transplant. It was newly produced T cells that mostly accounted for T-cell counts and diversity one year after transplant.

Preparation of the TCRbeta library used unique molecular identifiers. Via MiXCR, TCRdb re-called the PCR reads, giving one row per CDR3 protein. This sample yields a few hundred thousand distinct CDR3 sequences, of which about 40% are seen a single time; under 30% belongs to the top ten. With V trimmed by 4 bases and J by 1 base, 7 bases remained unmatched. The CDR3 length is 16 residues. Per the germline V gene, CDR1 is SGHRS and CDR2 is YFSETQ. The chain combines TRBV5-1 with TRBJ1-1; 10 positions match TRBD1. The material was PBMCs, obtained before TCRalphabeta/CD19-depleted stem cell transplant. This TCR derives from a girl aged 2-15 years with aplastic anemia, due to receive a stem cell transplant. The CDR3 bases are TGCGCCAGCAGCCCCCGGGACAGGGGCGCGAACACTGAAGCTTTCTTT. This sequence encodes CASSPRDRGANTEAFF.